This T cell receptor (beta chain) came from a study of patients and donors after allogeneic stem cell transplantation. The CDR3 contains 16 residues. J lost 5 bases, V lost 0 bases, and 9 bases had no gene match. In germline, CDR1 is LGHNA, CDR2 YNFKEQ. TCRdb used MiXCR to reprocess the RT-PCR reads, holding one entry per CDR3 protein. This sample has about 150,000 distinct CDR3 sequences, with 20% to 25% found just once. This clonotype was seen a handful of times. The sequence was obtained from a human donor who was either an allogeneic HSCT recipient or a stem cell or donor lymphocyte infusion donor (not recorded which). It is not recorded whose cells these are; they may come from a transplant donor. Sequencing was done on a sample of blood, either unsorted or a sorted T cell fraction (not recorded which). V usage is TRBV4-2 and J usage is TRBJ1-2, with 7 bases lining up with TRBD1. This CDR3 is CASSQETGDRRYGYTF. The CDR3, as DNA: TGTGCCAGCAGCCAAGAAACCGGGGACAGACGATATGGCTACACCTTC.